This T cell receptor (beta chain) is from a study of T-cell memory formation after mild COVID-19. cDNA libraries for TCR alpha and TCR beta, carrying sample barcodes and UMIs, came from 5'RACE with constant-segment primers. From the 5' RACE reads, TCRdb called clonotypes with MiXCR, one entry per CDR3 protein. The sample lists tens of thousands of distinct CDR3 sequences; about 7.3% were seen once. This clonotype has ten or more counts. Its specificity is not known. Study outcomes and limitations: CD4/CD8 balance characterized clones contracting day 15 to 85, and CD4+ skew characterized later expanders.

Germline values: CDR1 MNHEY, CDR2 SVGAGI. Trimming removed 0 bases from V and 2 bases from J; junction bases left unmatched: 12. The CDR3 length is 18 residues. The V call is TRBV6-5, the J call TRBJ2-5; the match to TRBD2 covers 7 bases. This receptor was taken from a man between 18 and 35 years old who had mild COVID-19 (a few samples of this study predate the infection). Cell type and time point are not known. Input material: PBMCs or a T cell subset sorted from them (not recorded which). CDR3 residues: CASSYSKARLADQETQYF. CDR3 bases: TGTGCCAGCAGTTACTCGAAGGCCCGACTAGCAGATCAAGAGACCCAGTACTTC.